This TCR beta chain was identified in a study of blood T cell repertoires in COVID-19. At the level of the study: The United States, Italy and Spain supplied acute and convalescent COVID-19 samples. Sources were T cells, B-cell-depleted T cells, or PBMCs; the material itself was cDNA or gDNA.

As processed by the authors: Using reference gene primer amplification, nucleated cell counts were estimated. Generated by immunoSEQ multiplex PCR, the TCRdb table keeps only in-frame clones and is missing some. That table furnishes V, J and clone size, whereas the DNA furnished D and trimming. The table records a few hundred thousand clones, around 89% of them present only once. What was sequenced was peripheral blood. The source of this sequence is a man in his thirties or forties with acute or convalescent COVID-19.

This CDR3 is CASSSSPVREADGYTF. The DNA of the CDR3 is TGTGCCAGCAGTTCCTCCCCGGTCAGGGAGGCTGATGGCTACACCTTC. The rearrangement links TRBV6-5 to TRBJ1-2, with TRBD1 as a possible D gene (5 bases). Trimming took 4 bases from V and 6 from J, leaving 21 bases between them. CDR3 length: 16 amino acids. From germline, CDR1 is MNHEY and CDR2 SVGAGI.